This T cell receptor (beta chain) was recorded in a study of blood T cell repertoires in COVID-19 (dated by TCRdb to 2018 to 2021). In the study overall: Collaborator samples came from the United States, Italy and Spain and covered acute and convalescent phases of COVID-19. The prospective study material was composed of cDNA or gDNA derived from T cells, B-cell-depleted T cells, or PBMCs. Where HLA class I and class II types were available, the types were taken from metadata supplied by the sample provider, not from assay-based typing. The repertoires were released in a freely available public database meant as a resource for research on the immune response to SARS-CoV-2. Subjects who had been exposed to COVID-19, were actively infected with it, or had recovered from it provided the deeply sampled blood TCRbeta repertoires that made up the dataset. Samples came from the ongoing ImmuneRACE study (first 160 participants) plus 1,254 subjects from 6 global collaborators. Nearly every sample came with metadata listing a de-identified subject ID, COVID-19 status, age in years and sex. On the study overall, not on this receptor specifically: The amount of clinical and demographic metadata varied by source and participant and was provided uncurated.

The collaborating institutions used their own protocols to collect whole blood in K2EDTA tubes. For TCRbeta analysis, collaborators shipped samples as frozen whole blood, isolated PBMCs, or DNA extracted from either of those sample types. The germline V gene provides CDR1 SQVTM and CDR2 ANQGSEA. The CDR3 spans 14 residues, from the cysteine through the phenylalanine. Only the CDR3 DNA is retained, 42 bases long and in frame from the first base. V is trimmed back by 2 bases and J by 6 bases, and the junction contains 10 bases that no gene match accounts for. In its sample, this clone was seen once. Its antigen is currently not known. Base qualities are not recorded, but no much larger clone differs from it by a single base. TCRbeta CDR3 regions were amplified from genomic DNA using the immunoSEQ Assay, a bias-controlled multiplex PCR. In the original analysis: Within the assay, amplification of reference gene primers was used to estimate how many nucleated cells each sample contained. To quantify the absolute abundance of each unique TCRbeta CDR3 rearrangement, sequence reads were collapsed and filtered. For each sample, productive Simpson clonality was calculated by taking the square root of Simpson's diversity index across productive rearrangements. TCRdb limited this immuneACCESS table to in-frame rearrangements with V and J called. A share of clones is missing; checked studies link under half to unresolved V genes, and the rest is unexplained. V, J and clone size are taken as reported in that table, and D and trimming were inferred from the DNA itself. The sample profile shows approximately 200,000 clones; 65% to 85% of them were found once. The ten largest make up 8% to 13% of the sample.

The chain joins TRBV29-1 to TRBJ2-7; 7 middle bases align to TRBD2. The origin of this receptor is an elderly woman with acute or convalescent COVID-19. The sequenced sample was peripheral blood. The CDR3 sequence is CSVEPGQGGGEQYF. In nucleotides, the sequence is TGCAGCGTTGAACCGGGGCAGGGCGGGGGCGAGCAGTACTTC.